The rows below give T cell receptor beta chains drawn from one sample of a study of shared T cell receptors in the human thymus. Libraries were prepared by immunoSEQ multiplex PCR; TCRdb keeps only in-frame clonotypes and omits some of them. The sample includes hundreds of thousands of clones, roughly 90% seen only once; the top ten take 0.008% to 0.011%. These records were also assigned to another study, of human thymus T cells.

Specimen: thymocytes. These receptors were obtained from a boy under two years old with a congenital heart defect. CDR3s include the opening cysteine and the closing phenylalanine or tryptophan. Each record gives: J gene, V gene, clone size, D gene, CDR3 protein, CDR3 DNA. D genes are given only for firm matches. The size entry is marked missing in some rows and otherwise reads once, few, many or a size class.

J gene: TRBJ2-1; V gene: TRBV14; clone size: -; D gene: -; CDR3 protein: CASSQTYPFYNEQFF; CDR3 DNA: TGTGCCAGCAGCCAGACTTACCCATTTTACAATGAGCAGTTCTTC
J gene: TRBJ2-1; V gene: TRBV9; clone size: once; D gene: -; CDR3 protein: CASSVGERGEQFF; CDR3 DNA: TGTGCCAGCAGCGTAGGCGAGCGTGGAGAGCAGTTCTTC
J gene: TRBJ1-1; V gene: TRBV7-9; clone size: -; D gene: TRBD1; CDR3 protein: CASSRTGGRIPTEAFF; CDR3 DNA: TGTGCCAGCAGCCGGACAGGGGGGCGTATCCCGACTGAAGCTTTCTTT
J gene: TRBJ2-6; V gene: TRBV5-4; clone size: -; D gene: -; CDR3 protein: CASSGPKRKSFSGANVLTF; CDR3 DNA: TGTGCCAGCAGCGGCCCTAAGCGGAAGTCGTTCTCTGGGGCCAACGTCCTGACTTTC
J gene: TRBJ1-1; V gene: TRBV7-9; clone size: -; D gene: TRBD1; CDR3 protein: CASSLAPGGNTEAFF; CDR3 DNA: TGTGCCAGCAGCTTAGCGCCAGGGGGCAACACTGAAGCTTTCTTT
J gene: TRBJ2-1; V gene: TRBV11-3; clone size: -; D gene: TRBD2; CDR3 protein: CASSPGGRVGNEQFF; CDR3 DNA: TGTGCCAGCAGCCCGGGCGGGAGAGTAGGTAATGAGCAGTTCTTC
J gene: TRBJ2-7; V gene: TRBV11-2; clone size: -; D gene: TRBD1; CDR3 protein: CASRSTGGVVEQYF; CDR3 DNA: TGTGCCAGCAGGTCGACAGGGGGGGTTGTCGAGCAGTACTTC
J gene: TRBJ2-7; V gene: TRBV14; clone size: -; D gene: TRBD2; CDR3 protein: CASSQDRSMAGEGEQYF; CDR3 DNA: TGTGCCAGCAGCCAAGATCGCTCCATGGCGGGAGAGGGCGAGCAGTACTTC
J gene: TRBJ2-2; V gene: TRBV5-1; clone size: -; D gene: TRBD1; CDR3 protein: CASSPGTESGTGELFF; CDR3 DNA: TGCGCCAGCAGCCCCGGGACAGAATCGGGCACCGGGGAGCTGTTTTTT
J gene: TRBJ2-6; V gene: TRBV13; clone size: -; D gene: -; CDR3 protein: CASSFEVRLAGANVLTF; CDR3 DNA: TGTGCCAGCAGCTTTGAGGTCCGGCTAGCTGGGGCCAACGTCCTGACTTTC
J gene: TRBJ2-1; V gene: TRBV5-1; clone size: -; D gene: -; CDR3 protein: CASSWDLSDYNEQFF; CDR3 DNA: TGCGCCAGCAGCTGGGACTTGTCCGACTACAATGAGCAGTTCTTC
J gene: TRBJ1-4; V gene: TRBV14; clone size: few; D gene: -; CDR3 protein: CASSQGIPGHSEKLFF; CDR3 DNA: TGTGCCAGCAGCCAAGGGATCCCGGGACATAGTGAAAAACTGTTTTTT
J gene: TRBJ2-1; V gene: TRBV30; clone size: -; D gene: -; CDR3 protein: CAWSAGVGEQFF; CDR3 DNA: TGTGCCTGGAGCGCCGGGGTTGGTGAGCAGTTCTTC
J gene: TRBJ2-7; V gene: TRBV27; clone size: -; D gene: TRBD1; CDR3 protein: CASTETGAPYEQYF; CDR3 DNA: TGTGCCAGCACCGAGACAGGGGCCCCCTACGAGCAGTACTTC
J gene: TRBJ1-1; V gene: TRBV7-9; clone size: -; D gene: -; CDR3 protein: CASSLHGGSNTEAFF; CDR3 DNA: TGTGCCAGCAGCTTACACGGGGGATCCAACACTGAAGCTTTCTTT
J gene: TRBJ2-1; V gene: TRBV29-1; clone size: -; D gene: TRBD1; CDR3 protein: CSVVRDREDHEQFF; CDR3 DNA: TGCAGCGTTGTGAGGGACAGGGAGGATCATGAGCAGTTCTTC
J gene: TRBJ2-7; V gene: TRBV15; clone size: -; D gene: TRBD1; CDR3 protein: CATSTLGGQGSYEQYF; CDR3 DNA: TGTGCCACCAGCACCCTGGGGGGACAGGGATCCTACGAGCAGTACTTC
J gene: TRBJ2-1; V gene: TRBV6-4; clone size: -; D gene: TRBD2; CDR3 protein: CASSLETSHEQFF; CDR3 DNA: TGTGCCAGCAGCCTAGAGACTAGCCATGAGCAGTTCTTC
J gene: TRBJ2-2; V gene: TRBV18; clone size: -; D gene: TRBD2; CDR3 protein: CASSPGDYNTGELFF; CDR3 DNA: TGTGCCAGCTCACCGGGGGACTACAACACCGGGGAGCTGTTTTTT
J gene: TRBJ2-4; V gene: TRBV6-1; clone size: few; D gene: -; CDR3 protein: CASSVKDQGENIQYF; CDR3 DNA: TGTGCCAGCAGTGTCAAGGACCAGGGTGAAAACATTCAGTACTTC
J gene: TRBJ2-2; V gene: TRBV5-1; clone size: -; D gene: TRBD2; CDR3 protein: CASSSRTSGSQTNTGELFF; CDR3 DNA: TGCGCCAGCAGCTCGCGGACTAGCGGGAGTCAGACTAACACCGGGGAGCTGTTTTTT
J gene: TRBJ2-7; V gene: TRBV2; clone size: once; D gene: TRBD2; CDR3 protein: CASSDGAGGPRYEQYF; CDR3 DNA: TGTGCCAGCAGTGACGGAGCGGGAGGGCCTCGCTACGAGCAGTACTTC
J gene: TRBJ2-3; V gene: TRBV27; clone size: -; D gene: -; CDR3 protein: CASSAGLSTDTQYF; CDR3 DNA: TGTGCCAGCAGTGCGGGACTTAGCACAGATACGCAGTATTTT
J gene: TRBJ2-3; V gene: TRBV11-2; clone size: once; D gene: -; CDR3 protein: CASSPARVPSHTDTQYF; CDR3 DNA: TGTGCCAGCAGCCCGGCGCGGGTCCCGTCCCACACAGATACGCAGTATTTT
J gene: TRBJ1-2; V gene: TRBV5-1; clone size: -; D gene: -; CDR3 protein: CASSHRTPQGYGYTF; CDR3 DNA: TGCGCCAGCAGCCATCGCACCCCTCAGGGGTATGGCTACACCTTC
J gene: TRBJ1-1; V gene: TRBV29-1; clone size: -; D gene: TRBD1; CDR3 protein: CSVEIVVRGPGHTEAFF; CDR3 DNA: TGCAGCGTTGAAATCGTGGTCAGGGGGCCAGGGCACACTGAAGCTTTCTTT
J gene: TRBJ2-3; V gene: TRBV14; clone size: -; D gene: TRBD1; CDR3 protein: CASSQEGTGTDTQYF; CDR3 DNA: TGTGCCAGCAGCCAAGAAGGGACAGGGACAGATACGCAGTATTTT
J gene: TRBJ2-2; V gene: TRBV4-3; clone size: few; D gene: TRBD1; CDR3 protein: CASSQIQRTGNTGELFF; CDR3 DNA: TGCGCCAGCAGCCAAATACAGCGGACAGGCAACACCGGGGAGCTGTTTTTT
J gene: TRBJ2-1; V gene: TRBV10-3; clone size: -; D gene: -; CDR3 protein: CAIRSPSSYNEQFF; CDR3 DNA: TGTGCCATCAGAAGCCCTAGCTCCTACAATGAGCAGTTCTTC
J gene: TRBJ2-5; V gene: TRBV15; clone size: -; D gene: TRBD1; CDR3 protein: CATSRDKGQTQETQYF; CDR3 DNA: TGTGCCACCAGCAGAGATAAGGGACAGACCCAAGAGACCCAGTACTTC
J gene: TRBJ2-4; V gene: TRBV6-6; clone size: -; D gene: TRBD1; CDR3 protein: CASSYGRTGVENIQYF; CDR3 DNA: TGTGCCAGCAGTTACGGTAGGACAGGGGTTGAAAACATTCAGTACTTC
J gene: TRBJ2-1; V gene: TRBV29-1; clone size: -; D gene: TRBD2; CDR3 protein: CSVPLFGSGRANEQFF; CDR3 DNA: TGCAGCGTCCCACTCTTTGGTAGCGGGAGGGCCAATGAGCAGTTCTTC
J gene: TRBJ2-3; V gene: TRBV6-4; clone size: -; D gene: -; CDR3 protein: CASSEAGRGTDTQYF; CDR3 DNA: TGTGCCAGCAGTGAGGCGGGCCGGGGGACAGATACGCAGTATTTT
J gene: TRBJ1-5; V gene: TRBV5-6; clone size: -; D gene: -; CDR3 protein: CASSLRPRAEEGFDQPQHF; CDR3 DNA: TGTGCCAGCAGCTTGAGACCCCGGGCCGAAGAGGGTTTCGATCAGCCCCAGCATTTT
J gene: TRBJ1-5; V gene: TRBV6-1; clone size: -; D gene: TRBD1; CDR3 protein: CASSEIEGGTGLYSNQPQHF; CDR3 DNA: TGTGCCAGCAGTGAAATTGAGGGGGGGACAGGCCTATATAGCAATCAGCCCCAGCATTTT
J gene: TRBJ1-3; V gene: TRBV5-1; clone size: -; D gene: -; CDR3 protein: CASSSRGGWDSGNTIYF; CDR3 DNA: TGCGCCAGCAGCTCCCGTGGAGGGTGGGACTCTGGAAACACCATATATTTT
J gene: TRBJ2-1; V gene: TRBV14; clone size: -; D gene: -; CDR3 protein: CASSHPGSYNEQFF; CDR3 DNA: TGTGCCAGCAGTCATCCCGGGTCCTACAATGAGCAGTTCTTC
J gene: TRBJ1-4; V gene: TRBV4-2; clone size: few; D gene: TRBD1; CDR3 protein: CASSRDRGEDEKLFF; CDR3 DNA: TGTGCCAGCAGCCGGGACAGGGGAGAGGATGAAAAACTGTTTTTT
J gene: TRBJ1-1; V gene: TRBV7-6; clone size: -; D gene: -; CDR3 protein: CASSNLLELTPNTEAFF; CDR3 DNA: TGTGCCAGCAGCAACTTACTGGAGCTTACCCCGAACACTGAAGCTTTCTTT
J gene: TRBJ2-7; V gene: TRBV5-1; clone size: -; D gene: -; CDR3 protein: CASSSYPQGTHEQYF; CDR3 DNA: TGCGCCAGCAGCTCCTACCCACAGGGAACCCACGAGCAGTACTTC
J gene: TRBJ2-3; V gene: TRBV7-9; clone size: -; D gene: -; CDR3 protein: CASSLGASYTQYF; CDR3 DNA: TGTGCCAGCAGCTTAGGGGCTAGCTATACGCAGTATTTT
J gene: TRBJ1-2; V gene: TRBV5-1; clone size: -; D gene: -; CDR3 protein: CASSRQGTGYTF; CDR3 DNA: TGCGCCAGCAGCCGGCAGGGGACGGGCTACACCTTC
J gene: TRBJ2-3; V gene: TRBV10-1; clone size: -; D gene: TRBD1; CDR3 protein: CASSDPRQGDTQYF; CDR3 DNA: TGCGCCAGCAGTGATCCCCGACAGGGTGATACGCAGTATTTT
J gene: TRBJ2-4; V gene: TRBV19; clone size: -; D gene: -; CDR3 protein: CASSIEQGKNIQYF; CDR3 DNA: TGTGCCAGTAGTATAGAGCAGGGCAAAAACATTCAGTACTTC
J gene: TRBJ2-3; V gene: TRBV9; clone size: -; D gene: -; CDR3 protein: CASSGGIVGVTDTQYF; CDR3 DNA: TGTGCCAGCAGCGGAGGAATAGTGGGAGTAACAGATACGCAGTATTTT
J gene: TRBJ1-1; V gene: TRBV27; clone size: -; D gene: -; CDR3 protein: CASKFRQFPRGIAEAFF; CDR3 DNA: TGTGCCAGCAAATTTCGACAGTTTCCAAGGGGTATCGCTGAAGCTTTCTTT
J gene: TRBJ2-5; V gene: TRBV15; clone size: once; D gene: TRBD2; CDR3 protein: CATSRDGRLAGETQYF; CDR3 DNA: TGTGCCACCAGCAGAGATGGCCGGCTAGCGGGAGAGACCCAGTACTTC
J gene: TRBJ1-1; V gene: TRBV7-9; clone size: -; D gene: TRBD1; CDR3 protein: CASSSDRATEAFF; CDR3 DNA: TGTGCCAGCAGCTCGGACAGGGCCACTGAAGCTTTCTTT
J gene: TRBJ2-2; V gene: TRBV6-5; clone size: -; D gene: -; CDR3 protein: CASSPETPGELFF; CDR3 DNA: TGTGCCAGCAGCCCGGAGACCCCCGGGGAGCTGTTTTTT